The TCR beta chain under discussion was sequenced for a study of blood T cell repertoires in COVID-19. About the research overall: Samples came from the United States, Italy and Spain, spanning acute and convalescent COVID-19. T cells, B-cell-depleted T cells, or PBMCs supplied cDNA or gDNA.

In the study's own analysis: Cell counts per sample came from amplifying reference gene primers. Clones were sequenced by immunoSEQ multiplex PCR, and TCRdb holds only the in-frame ones, with some missing. V and J calls and clone size come straight from that table; D and trimming were deduced from the DNA. The data hold about 190,000 clones, with about 89% observed a single time. In germline, CDR1 is LNHNV, CDR2 YYDKDF (reference sequence). The CDR3 spans 13 residues. The germline V and J ends were trimmed by 0 bases and 6 bases, with 5 bases remaining between them. The chain has TRBV15 and TRBJ1-4; no clear D. This TCR derives from a man in his forties or fifties with acute or convalescent COVID-19. Sequencing was done on a sample of peripheral blood. As DNA, the CDR3 is TGTGCCACCAGCAGAGAGGCTGATGAAAAACTGTTTTTT. Translation: CATSREADEKLFF.